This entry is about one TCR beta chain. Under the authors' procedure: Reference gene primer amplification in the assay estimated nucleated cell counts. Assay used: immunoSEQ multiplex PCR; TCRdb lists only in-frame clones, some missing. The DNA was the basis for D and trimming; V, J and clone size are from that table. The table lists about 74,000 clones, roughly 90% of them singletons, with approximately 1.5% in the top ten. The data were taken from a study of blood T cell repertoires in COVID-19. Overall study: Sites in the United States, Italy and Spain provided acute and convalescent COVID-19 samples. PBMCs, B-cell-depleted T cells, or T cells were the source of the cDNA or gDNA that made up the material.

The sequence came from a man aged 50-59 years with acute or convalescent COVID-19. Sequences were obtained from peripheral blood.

The CDR3 sequence: CASSQEDTQYF. The CDR3 DNA follows: TGTGCCAGCAGCCAGGAAGATACGCAGTATTTT. The V gene is TRBV28, the J gene TRBJ2-3; D remains ambiguous. Trimming took 6 bases from V and 5 from J, leaving 6 bases between them. CDR1 and CDR2 (germline): MDHEN, SYDVKM. The CDR3 is made up of 11 amino acids.